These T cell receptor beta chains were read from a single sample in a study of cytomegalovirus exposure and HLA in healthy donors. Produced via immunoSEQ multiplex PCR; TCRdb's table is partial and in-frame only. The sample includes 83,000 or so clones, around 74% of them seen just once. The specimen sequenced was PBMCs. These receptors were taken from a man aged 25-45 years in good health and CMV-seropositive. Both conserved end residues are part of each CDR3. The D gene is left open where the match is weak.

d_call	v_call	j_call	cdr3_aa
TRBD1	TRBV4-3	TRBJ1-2	CASSLGGGTGHYGYTF
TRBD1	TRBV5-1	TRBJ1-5	CASSSGTGGNQPQHF
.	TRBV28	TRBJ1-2	CATAGWTNYGYTF
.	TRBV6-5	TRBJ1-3	CASSSQGSGNTIYF
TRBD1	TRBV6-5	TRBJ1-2	CASSYRDRGYGYTF
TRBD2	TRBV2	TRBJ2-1	CASSDLAGGDNEQFF
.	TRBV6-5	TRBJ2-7	CASSYQGPGQGYEQYF
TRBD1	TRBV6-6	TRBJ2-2	CASSQGQGAPGELFF
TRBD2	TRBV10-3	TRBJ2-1	CAISETGLAGGPFDLQFF
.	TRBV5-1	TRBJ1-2	CASSLIGGDGYTF
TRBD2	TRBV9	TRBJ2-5	CASSVGGSGGAGIMETQYF
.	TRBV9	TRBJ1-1	CASSVGAPTVNTEAFF
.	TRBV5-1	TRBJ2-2	CASSLGPGTPITGELFF
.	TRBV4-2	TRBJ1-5	CASSQAYGGYSNQPQHF
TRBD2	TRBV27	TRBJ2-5	CASSLLAGGPRETQYF
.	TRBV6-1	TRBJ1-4	CASSGQEREKLFF
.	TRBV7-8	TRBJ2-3	CASSSRESRTDTQYF
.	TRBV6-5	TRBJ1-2	CASSYDSLGRVFGYTF
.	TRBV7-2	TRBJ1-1	CASKRASNTEAFF
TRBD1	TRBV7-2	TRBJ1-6	CASSKSQGVRTPLHF
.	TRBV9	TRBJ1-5	CASSVGPQRPQHF
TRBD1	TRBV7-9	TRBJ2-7	CASSREGGIEQYF
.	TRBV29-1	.	CSVEEVYEQYF
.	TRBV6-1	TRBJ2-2	CASSEFLTVSTGELFF
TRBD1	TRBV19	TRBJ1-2	CASSITLRQGANYGYTF
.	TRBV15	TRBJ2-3	CATRPGLGTDTQYF
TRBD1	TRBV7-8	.	CASSRTRTGAYEQYF
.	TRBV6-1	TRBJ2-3	CASSGGSGDTQYF
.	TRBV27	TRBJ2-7	CASSLSPGQGGLYEQYF
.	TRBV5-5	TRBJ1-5	CASSLYGFGNQPQHF